This entry lists 29 T cell receptor beta chains sequenced from one sample in a study of regulatory T cells in long-lasting Graves disease. The authors made the TCR library using RNA they extracted from PBMCs. TCRdb reanalysed the reads using MiXCR and keeps one entry per CDR3 protein. The table includes roughly 840 distinct CDR3 sequences, 76% detected once. Specimen: peripheral blood mononuclear cells (PBMCs), collected with antithyroid drug treatment, in newly diagnosed or persistent Graves disease (not recorded which). These receptors all stem from a female donor with Graves disease.

V usage is TRBV7-2 and J usage is TRBJ1-1, with a weak D call TRBD1 (6 bases). Germline lookup yields CDR1 SGHTA and CDR2 FQGNSA. V gave up 2 bases and J gave up 3 bases, with 13 bases separating them. The CDR3 totals 15 residues. The CDR3 sequence is CASSLQGSGHTEAFF. The CDR3 DNA reads as TGTGCCAGCAGCTTACAGGGGTCCGGGCACACTGAAGCTTTCTTT.

This chain joins TRBV30 and TRBJ2-2; no firm D call. Trimming shortened V by 2 bases and J by 6 bases, and 7 bases separated the two germline ends. Germline CDR1 is GTSNPN and CDR2 is SVGIG (reference sequence). The CDR3 loop spans 12 amino acids. The CDR3 spells CAWSIPPGELFF. CDR3 nucleotides: TGTGCCTGGAGTATCCCGCCCGGGGAGCTGTTTTTT.

The chain combines TRBV2 with TRBJ2-1, with D perhaps matching TRBD2 (5 bases). The CDR3 covers 15 residues. V shed 4 bases and J shed 2 bases, with 12 bases lying between them. Per germline, CDR1 SNHLY and CDR2 FYNNEI. Here the CDR3 reads CASSVGPRAYNEQFF. For the CDR3, the DNA is TGTGCCAGCAGTGTTGGCCCGAGGGCCTACAATGAGCAGTTCTTC. Full variable domain (missing parts from reference TRBV2 and TRBJ2-1): EPEVTQTPSHQVTQMGQEVILRCVPISNHLYFYWYRQILGQKVEFLVSFYNNEISEKSEIFDDQFSVERPDGSNFTLKIRSTKLEDSAMYFCASSVGPRAYNEQFFGPGTRLTVL.

The V gene is TRBV19, the J gene TRBJ2-1, with D tentatively TRBD2 (6 bases). V was pared by 5 bases and J by 12 bases, with 14 bases between. In germline, CDR1 is LNHDA, CDR2 SQIVND (reference sequence). The CDR3 totals 12 residues. The DNA for the CDR3 is TGTGCCAGTAGTCCGAGACTAGGGGTGCAGTTCTTC. It specifies CASSPRLGVQFF.

CDR3 sequence reads: CASSPQGSEQYF. DNA for the CDR3: TGTGCCAGCAGCCCCCAGGGGTCCGAGCAGTACTTC. V gene TRBV3-1 combines with J gene TRBJ2-7; D might be TRBD1 (6 bases). From germline, CDR1 is LGHDT and CDR2 YNNKEL (reference sequence). This CDR3 spans 12 amino acids. V was trimmed by 4 bases and J by 6 bases, leaving 10 bases between them.

V gene TRBV12-3 or TRBV12-4 combines with J gene TRBJ1-4; 7 nucleotides line up with TRBD1. This CDR3 spans 15 amino acids. Trimming removed 3 bases from V and 7 bases from J; junction bases left unmatched: 8. The CDR3 reads CASSFLGQEREKLFF. For the CDR3, the DNA is TGTGCCAGCAGTTTTCTCGGACAGGAGCGTGAAAAACTGTTTTTT.

This chain connects TRBV28 to TRBJ1-3; a possible D gene is TRBD1 (5 bases). Per germline, CDR1 MDHEN and CDR2 SYDVKM. Between the trimmed V and J ends, which lost 4 bases and 1 base, there was a span of 17 bases. The CDR3 is 17 residues long. The CDR3 region is CASSSPPGRASGNTIYF. The CDR3, as DNA: TGTGCCAGCAGTTCCCCCCCCGGCAGGGCTTCTGGAAACACCATATATTTT.

This chain joins TRBV13 and TRBJ2-7, with 7 nucleotides matching TRBD2. Germline CDR1 and CDR2: PRHDT and FYEKMQ (reference sequence). The CDR3 totals 15 residues. V lost 5 bases and J lost 2; bases outside the gene matches: 9. Here the CDR3 DNA reads TGTGCCAGCAGCCCCAGGCGGGAGCGCCCCTACGAGCAGTACTTC. This translates into CASSPRRERPYEQYF.

For this clonotype: A read error may produce the germline difference seen at one junction end. The chain carries TRBV25-1 and TRBJ2-3; 11 bases are a match to TRBD2. Germline CDR1 is MGHDK and CDR2 is SYGVNS. The CDR3 spans 17 residues. The CDR3 region has the DNA TGTGCCAGCAGTGAATCGAATAGCGGGGGGGCTTCAGATACGCAGTATTTC. This sequence encodes CASSESNSGGASDTQYF. Full variable domain (remainder filled in from reference TRBV25-1 and TRBJ2-3): EADIYQTPRYLVIGTGKKITLECSQTMGHDKMYWYQQDPGMELHLIHYSYGVNSTEKGDLSSESTVSRIRTEHFPLTLESARPSHTSQYLCASSESNSGGASDTQYFGPGTRLTVL.

This clonotype was detected only once. The rearrangement links TRBV6-1 to TRBJ2-7, with 9 bases identical to TRBD1. J gave up 0 bases and V 11 bases, and 11 bases lay outside the gene matches. The V gene's germline CDR1 is MNHNS and CDR2 SASEGT. The CDR3 runs to 15 residues. This CDR3 reads CAATGTGRSSYEQYF. CDR3 DNA: TGTGCCGCGACCGGGACAGGGCGATCCTCCTACGAGCAGTACTTC.

In this sample, this clonotype turned up a few times. This chain connects TRBV6-2 or TRBV6-3 to TRBJ1-6; D is undetermined. V lost 4 bases to trimming and J lost 5 bases, with 15 bases between them. Germline V gene lookup returns CDR1 MNHEY and CDR2 SVGEGT. This CDR3 comprises 16 residues. This CDR3 reads CASSSRLHLDNSPLHF. In DNA form, the CDR3 reads TGTGCCAGCAGTTCCCGACTGCACCTGGATAATTCACCCCTCCACTTT.

This clonotype has more than one count but fewer than ten. The chain has TRBV6-1 and TRBJ2-7; 7 bases agree with TRBD2. The junction had 18 bases not matched to a gene; V was cut back by 5 bases and J by 5 bases. Per germline, CDR1 MNHNS and CDR2 SASEGT. This CDR3 spans 17 amino acids. CDR3 sequence reads: CASSPLGLTGVKDEQYF. The CDR3 DNA follows: TGTGCCAGCAGTCCCCTGGGACTAACGGGAGTGAAGGACGAGCAGTACTTC.

The rearrangement links TRBV11-2 to TRBJ1-5; TRBD1 is a possible D gene (6 bases). The CDR3 totals 14 residues. The V and J ends lost 4 bases and 3 bases respectively, with 10 bases between them. Germline-derived CDR1 and CDR2 are SGHAT and FQNNGV. This chain's CDR3 is CASSSGQPNQPQHF. CDR3 DNA: TGTGCCAGCAGCTCAGGACAGCCCAATCAGCCCCAGCATTTT.

This clonotype was found a few times. V gene TRBV10-3 combines with J gene TRBJ2-3; 7 bases are a match to TRBD1. Germline CDR1 and CDR2: ENHRY and SYGVKD. The junction had 10 bases not matched to a gene; V was cut back by 0 bases and J by 4 bases. The CDR3 has 17 amino acids. As DNA, the CDR3 is TGTGCCATCAGTGAGTCGGGGACAGTAACTTTATCAGATACGCAGTATTTT. This gives the protein CAISESGTVTLSDTQYF.

This chain's CDR3 is CASSQDTSGGDTDTQYF. The CDR3 DNA is TGCGCCAGCAGCCAAGATACAAGCGGGGGCGACACAGATACGCAGTATTTT. The V call is TRBV4-3, the J call TRBJ2-3; the match to TRBD2 covers 8 bases. CDR3 length: 17 amino acids. V lost 0 bases to trimming and J lost 2 bases; unmatched junction nucleotides: 7. Looked up from germline, CDR1 is LGHNA and CDR2 is YSLEER.

The chain has TRBV6-5 and TRBJ2-5; tentatively, D is TRBD2 (6 bases). The CDR3 is made up of 16 amino acids. Between the trimmed V and J ends, which lost 4 bases and 1 base, there was a span of 16 bases. Germline CDR1 MNHEY, CDR2 SVGAGI. This chain's CDR3 is CASSSRLVPTQETQYF. The CDR3 DNA reads TGTGCCAGCAGTTCGCGACTAGTCCCTACCCAAGAGACCCAGTACTTC.

The rearrangement links TRBV20-1 to TRBJ2-5, with a tentative D call TRBD2 (5 bases). The CDR3 totals 10 residues. V dropped 6 bases and J dropped 9 bases, with 11 bases sitting between them. The germline gives CDR1 DFQATT, CDR2 SNEGSKA (reference sequence). The CDR3: CSATDGAQYF. CDR3 nucleotides: TGCAGTGCAACCGACGGGGCCCAGTACTTC.

The V and J genes are TRBV10-2 and TRBJ1-1; 8 bases align to TRBD1. The CDR3 spans 12 residues. The V segment lost 8 bases and the J segment 7 bases; nucleotides outside the gene matches: 6. Germline V gives CDR1 WSHSY, CDR2 SAAADI. The CDR3 DNA is TGCGCCAGCCGGGACAGGAATGTTGAAGCTTTCTTT. Translated: CASRDRNVEAFF.

This chain links TRBV13 with TRBJ2-4; D is perhaps TRBD2 (6 bases). Per germline, CDR1 PRHDT and CDR2 FYEKMQ (reference sequence). The CDR3 contains 14 residues. V was trimmed by 5 bases and J by 4 bases, leaving 12 bases between them. The DNA for the CDR3 is TGTGCCAGCAGCCCGAGGGACTTGAAAAACATTCAGTACTTC. It translates to CASSPRDLKNIQYF.

The V and J genes are TRBV7-2 and TRBJ2-7; the D gene is possibly TRBD1 (8 bases). V lost 5 bases to trimming and J lost 6 bases, with 47 bases between them. Germline CDR1 is SGHTA and CDR2 is FQGNSA. This CDR3 spans 24 amino acids. The CDR3 loop is CASSPQYPLDSFDRGRTRPLEQYF. The CDR3 coding sequence is TGTGCCAGCAGCCCCCAATACCCGCTTGATAGTTTCGACAGGGGCAGGACTAGACCCCTCGAGCAGTACTTC.

This clonotype has a single count. V and J are TRBV7-2 and TRBJ2-3, with 13 bases matching TRBD2. The length of the CDR3 is 16 residues. The V and J ends lost 4 bases and 7 bases, in that order; junction bases with no gene match: 8. CDR1 is SGHTA, CDR2 FQGNSA, per germline. CDR3 residues: CASSSRLAGGAHTQYF. DNA of the CDR3: TGTGCCAGCAGCTCTCGACTAGCGGGGGGCGCTCATACGCAGTATTTT.

The V call is TRBV11-2, the J call TRBJ2-3; D is uncertain. Germline CDR1 reads SGHAT; CDR2 reads FQNNGV. This CDR3 has 13 amino acids. Between the trimmed V and J ends, which lost 0 bases and 6 bases, there was a span of 7 bases. CDR3 amino acids: CASSLDSMDTQYF. DNA for the CDR3: TGTGCCAGCAGCTTAGATAGTATGGATACGCAGTATTTT. Complete variable domain (other parts from reference TRBV11-2 and TRBJ2-3): EAGVAQSPRYKIIEKRQSVAFWCNPISGHATLYWYQQILGQGPKLLIQFQNNGVVDDSQLPKDRFSAERLKGVDSTLKIQPAKLEDSAVYLCASSLDSMDTQYFGPGTRLTVL.

The V and J genes are TRBV9 and TRBJ2-3; D may correspond to TRBD1 or TRBD2 (7 bases each). V lost 6 bases to trimming and J lost 1 base, with 15 bases between them. This CDR3 region has 15 residues. Germline CDR1 SGDLS, CDR2 YYNGEE. The CDR3 DNA sequence: TGTGCCAGCACGGGGGGAGGGGGCGGCACAGATACGCAGTATTTT. It specifies CASTGGGGGTDTQYF.

J is TRBJ2-3 and V is TRBV29-1; perhaps D is TRBD1 or TRBD2 (5 bases each). From germline, CDR1 is SQVTM and CDR2 ANQGSEA. The CDR3 length is 13 residues. V dropped 1 base and J dropped 4 bases, with 9 bases sitting between them. CDR3 coding DNA: TGCAGCGTTGAAGCCGGGACCCCAGATACGCAGTATTTT. Residues: CSVEAGTPDTQYF.

The chain employs TRBV7-6 and TRBJ2-5; D may be TRBD2 (6 bases). CDR3 length equals 15 residues. Between the trimmed V and J ends, which lost 1 base and 1 base, there was a span of 10 bases. Germline assignment: CDR1 SGHVS and CDR2 FNYEAQ. The CDR3 DNA sequence: TGTGCCAGCAGCTTAGAATGGGAGGCCCAAGAGACCCAGTACTTC. Translating gives CASSLEWEAQETQYF.

V and J are TRBV12-5 and TRBJ2-2; weak D call: TRBD2 (7 bases). The ends were cut back, 2 bases at V and 7 bases at J, with 11 bases in the middle. The V gene's germline CDR1 is LGHNT and CDR2 FRNRAP. There are 14 residues in the CDR3. The CDR3 nucleotides read TGTGCTAGTGGTTTGCTAGGGGGGGTCGGGGAGCTGTTTTTT. Its protein is CASGLLGGVGELFF.

This clonotype was found a few times. The chain joins TRBV20-1 to TRBJ1-4, with D unclear. The V and J ends lost 2 bases and 4 bases respectively, with 5 bases between them. CDR3 length: 12 amino acids. Germline values: CDR1 DFQATT, CDR2 SNEGSKA (reference sequence). The CDR3 region is CSARKGNEKLFF. CDR3 DNA sequence: TGCAGTGCTAGAAAGGGTAATGAAAAACTGTTTTTT.

The chain is built from TRBV12-5 and TRBJ2-2; unclear D gene. V lost 5 bases, J lost 1 base, and 8 bases lay in between. The CDR3 consists of 14 residues. Germline CDR1 LGHNT, CDR2 FRNRAP. This CDR3 is CASGDGVNTGELFF. CDR3 coding DNA: TGTGCTAGTGGTGACGGAGTGAACACCGGGGAGCTGTTTTTT.

This clonotype was observed a handful of times. V and J are TRBV6-1 and TRBJ1-2; D is perhaps TRBD1 (5 bases). The V gene lost 5 bases and the J gene lost 4 bases, with 20 bases spanning the gap. The CDR3 contains 16 residues. Germline-derived CDR1 and CDR2 are MNHNS and SASEGT. CDR3: CASSPNWDRYFYGYTF. As DNA, the CDR3 is TGTGCCAGCAGTCCCAACTGGGACCGCTATTTCTATGGCTACACCTTC.